This is a list of T cell receptor beta chains from one sample in a study of blood T cells in healthy people across ages. MiXCR, run by TCRdb on the 5' RACE reads, gives a single entry per CDR3 protein. The table has 870,000 or so distinct CDR3 sequences, more than 25% seen once. The material sequenced was blood. The source is a woman of 80 years or more in good health. The CDR3 runs from the conserved cysteine through the conserved F or W. A D gene is named only where the DNA matches it firmly. Clone size appears in some rows only: once, few, many, or a class for an expanded clone.

many TRBJ1-4 TRBD1 TRBV20-1 CSAFRQGPEKLFF TGCAGTGCTTTTAGACAGGGCCCCGAAAAACTGTTTTTT
many TRBJ2-1 TRBD1 TRBV12-3/TRBV12-4 CASSFLTGGNEQFF TGTGCCAGCAGTTTTTTGACAGGGGGCAATGAGCAGTTCTTC
- TRBJ2-7 - TRBV7-6 CASSARTQTYEQYF TGTGCCAGCAGCGCACGGACTCAAACCTACGAGCAGTACTTC
- TRBJ2-5 - TRBV11-2 CASSLAGSIQETQYF TGTGCCAGCAGCTTGGCCGGGTCCATCCAAGAGACCCAGTACTTC
many TRBJ2-5 TRBD1 TRBV29-1 CSVVRVDRQETQYF TGCAGCGTCGTCCGAGTGGACAGGCAAGAGACCCAGTACTTC
- TRBJ2-6 TRBD1 TRBV24-1 CATSGDRDRHSSGANVLTF TGTGCCACCAGTGGAGACCGGGACAGACACTCCTCTGGGGCCAACGTCCTGACTTTC
many TRBJ2-5 - TRBV20-1 CSARSRGSQETQYF TGCAGTGCTAGATCTCGGGGGTCTCAAGAGACCCAGTACTTC
- TRBJ1-1 - TRBV11-3 CASSSAGARDRTEAFF TGTGCCAGCAGCTCCGCTGGGGCACGAGATAGGACTGAAGCTTTCTTT
once TRBJ1-2 - TRBV29-1 CSVEDLPASANYGYTF TGCAGCGTTGAAGATCTTCCGGCATCGGCTAACTATGGCTACACCTTC
many TRBJ2-7 TRBD1 TRBV5-6 CASSFRDRSYEQYF TGTGCCAGCAGCTTCCGGGACAGATCCTACGAGCAGTACTTC
once TRBJ2-1 - TRBV7-2 CASSLGGGAISYNEQFF TGTGCCAGCAGCTTAGGAGGGGGGGCTATATCCTACAATGAGCAGTTCTTC
- TRBJ2-3 - TRBV12-3/TRBV12-4 CASSFFGRADTQYF TGTGCCAGCAGTTTCTTCGGACGCGCAGATACGCAGTATTTT
- TRBJ1-2 TRBD1 TRBV6-2/TRBV6-3 CASTRQGIWYGYTF TGTGCCAGCACAAGACAGGGGATTTGGTATGGCTACACCTTC
- TRBJ1-6 - TRBV2 CASSFTGSLNSPLHF TGTGCCAGCAGTTTCACAGGGTCTCTCAATTCACCCCTCCACTTT
- TRBJ2-6 - TRBV7-6 CASSLEGSGADVLTF TGTGCCAGCAGCCTAGAGGGCTCTGGGGCCGACGTCCTGACTTTC
many TRBJ2-7 - TRBV6-2/TRBV6-3 CAKHTATSYEQYF TGTGCCAAACATACGGCTACTTCCTACGAGCAGTACTTC
- TRBJ1-1 TRBD1 TRBV18 CASSPPTGQNTEAFF TGTGCCAGCTCACCCCCGACAGGGCAAAACACTGAAGCTTTCTTT
many TRBJ2-7 TRBD2 TRBV20-1 CSARDPMTSWVNYEQYF TGCAGTGCTAGAGATCCCATGACTAGCTGGGTGAACTACGAGCAGTACTTC
many TRBJ2-3 - TRBV12-3/TRBV12-4 CASSFNTGSTDTQYF TGTGCCAGCAGTTTTAACACAGGATCCACAGATACGCAGTATTTT
- TRBJ2-2 TRBD1 TRBV6-1 CASRDRGSSGELFF TGTGCCAGCAGGGACAGGGGCAGTAGCGGGGAGCTGTTTTTT
many TRBJ2-5 TRBD1 TRBV6-5 CASSRRQGYQETQYF TGTGCCAGCAGTCGCAGACAGGGGTACCAAGAGACCCAGTACTTC
many TRBJ2-5 TRBD2 TRBV7-2 CASSSYGASGGWETQYF TGTGCCAGCAGCTCCTATGGGGCTAGCGGGGGGTGGGAGACCCAGTACTTC
many TRBJ2-1 TRBD2 TRBV5-5 CASSLAASGRYNEQFF TGTGCCAGCAGCTTGGCCGCTAGCGGGCGATACAATGAGCAGTTCTTC
few TRBJ2-3 - TRBV20-1 CSATYRTSTDTQYF TGCAGTGCTACTTACAGAACAAGCACAGATACGCAGTATTTT
few TRBJ1-5 TRBD1 TRBV20-1 CSASGTGVGQPQHF TGCAGTGCTTCCGGGACAGGGGTAGGTCAGCCCCAGCATTTT
few TRBJ1-4 - TRBV15 CATSRRQATNEKLFF TGTGCCACCAGCAGACGACAAGCAACTAATGAAAAACTGTTTTTT
many TRBJ2-3 TRBD2 TRBV20-1 CSARETSGSDTQYF TGCAGTGCTAGAGAGACTAGCGGGTCGGATACGCAGTATTTT
many TRBJ2-3 TRBD2 TRBV7-2 CASSTRTSGSDTQYF TGTGCCAGCAGCACACGGACTAGCGGTTCAGATACGCAGTATTTT
many TRBJ2-5 TRBD1 TRBV12-3/TRBV12-4 CASSLSVLRDSPISGGTQYF TGTGCCAGCAGTTTATCTGTCTTGAGGGACAGCCCAATAAGCGGAGGGACCCAGTACTTC
many TRBJ2-3 - TRBV7-2 CASRISGTNSDTQYF TGTGCCAGCAGAATATCCGGGACGAATTCTGATACGCAGTATTTT
- TRBJ1-2 TRBD1 TRBV25-1 CASSGPTGGNYGYTF TGTGCCAGCAGTGGGCCCACAGGGGGAAACTATGGCTACACCTTC
- TRBJ2-5 TRBD1 TRBV30 CAWSVRGPETQYF TGTGCCTGGAGTGTGAGGGGGCCGGAGACCCAGTACTTC
few TRBJ2-6 - TRBV11-3 CASSPYGSGANVLTF TGTGCCAGCAGCCCCTACGGCTCTGGGGCCAACGTCCTGACTTTC
- TRBJ2-1 TRBD1 TRBV10-3 CAISEGAAYEQFF TGTGCCATCAGCGAGGGGGCGGCATATGAGCAGTTCTTC
many TRBJ2-3 TRBD2 TRBV7-2 CASSFTSVTDTQYF TGTGCCAGCAGCTTTACTAGCGTCACAGATACGCAGTATTTT
- TRBJ2-7 - TRBV20-1 CSARYRVRGYEQYF TGCAGTGCTCGATATCGGGTCCGCGGCTACGAGCAGTACTTC
many TRBJ1-2 - TRBV29-1 CSVEDPWMGYTF TGCAGCGTTGAAGATCCCTGGATGGGCTACACCTTC